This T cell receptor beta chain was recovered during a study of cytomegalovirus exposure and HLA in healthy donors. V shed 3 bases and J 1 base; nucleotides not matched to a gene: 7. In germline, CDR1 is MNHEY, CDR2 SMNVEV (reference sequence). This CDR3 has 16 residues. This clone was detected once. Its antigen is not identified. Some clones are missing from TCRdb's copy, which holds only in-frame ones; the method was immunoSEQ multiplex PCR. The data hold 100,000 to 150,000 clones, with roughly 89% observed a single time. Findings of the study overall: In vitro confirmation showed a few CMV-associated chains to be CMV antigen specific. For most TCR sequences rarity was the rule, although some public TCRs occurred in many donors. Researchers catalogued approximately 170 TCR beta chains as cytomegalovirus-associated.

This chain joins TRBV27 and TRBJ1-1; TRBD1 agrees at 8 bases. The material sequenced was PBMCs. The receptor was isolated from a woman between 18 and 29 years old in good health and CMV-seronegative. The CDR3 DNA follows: TGTGCCAGCAGTTTTTTGGGCAGGGGGCCGAACACTGAAGCTTTCTTT. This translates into CASSFLGRGPNTEAFF.